This T cell receptor (beta chain) appears in the sequencing data of a study of blood T cells in healthy people across ages. Study-level points and caveats: A roughly linear age-dependent decrease characterized TCR beta diversity per million T cells. Diversity of TCR beta correlated strongly with naive T cell percentage.

The authors ran a second PCR of 7 to 11 cycles using a sample-barcoded 5' primer and a J-beta primer mix. Using its own MiXCR run on the 5' RACE reads, TCRdb lists one record per CDR3 protein. The sample carries roughly 1,800,000 distinct CDR3 sequences, around half recorded once. Only a few counts were recorded for this clonotype. Its specificity is unknown. The germline V and J ends were trimmed by 6 bases and 7 bases, with 16 bases remaining between them. The CDR3 is 13 residues long. CDR1 and CDR2 from the germline V gene are SGHTA and FQGNSA. Sequenced input: blood. The sequence came from a woman aged 40 to 50 in good health. The rearrangement uses TRBV7-2 and TRBJ2-7; D may be TRBD2 (6 bases). The CDR3 sequence: CASSPGTSLEQYF. The CDR3 nucleotides read TGTGCCAGCAGTCCAGGGACTTCCTTGGAGCAGTACTTC.